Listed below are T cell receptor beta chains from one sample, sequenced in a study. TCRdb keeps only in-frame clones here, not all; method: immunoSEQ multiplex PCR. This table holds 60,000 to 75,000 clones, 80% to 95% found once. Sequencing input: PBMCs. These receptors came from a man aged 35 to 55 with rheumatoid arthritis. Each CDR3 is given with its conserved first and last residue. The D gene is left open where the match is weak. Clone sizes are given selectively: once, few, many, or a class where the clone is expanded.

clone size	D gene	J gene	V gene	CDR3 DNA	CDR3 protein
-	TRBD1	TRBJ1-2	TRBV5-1	TGCGCCAGCAGCTCCGACAGGGGGCAGGGTGGCTACACCTTC	CASSSDRGQGGYTF
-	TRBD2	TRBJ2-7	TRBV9	TGTGCCAGCGGATCCGGGACTAGCGGGAGGGCCTTTCAGAACGAGCAGTACTTC	CASGSGTSGRAFQNEQYF
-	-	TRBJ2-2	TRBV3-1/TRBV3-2	TGTGCCAGCAGCCCCTGGGGCACCGGGGAGCTGTTTTTT	CASSPWGTGELFF
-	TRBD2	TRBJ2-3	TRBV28	TGTGCCAGCAGTCTTATAGCGGGAGCGGGAGATACGCAGTATTTT	CASSLIAGAGDTQYF
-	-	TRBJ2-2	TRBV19	TGTGCCAGTAGTATCGGGGATGCGGACACCGGGGAGCTGTTTTTT	CASSIGDADTGELFF
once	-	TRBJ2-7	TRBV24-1	TGTGCCACCAGTGCGCCAGGCTTGTACGAGCAGTACTTC	CATSAPGLYEQYF
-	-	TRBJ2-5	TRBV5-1	TGCGCCAGCAGCTGGGGCAATACCCAAGAGACCCAGTACTTC	CASSWGNTQETQYF
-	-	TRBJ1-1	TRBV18	TGTGCCAGCTCACCGACGGCGAACACTGAAGCTTTCTTT	CASSPTANTEAFF
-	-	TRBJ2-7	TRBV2	TGTGCCAGCAGTGAGGAAGGGACACGCATCTACGAGCAGTACTTC	CASSEEGTRIYEQYF
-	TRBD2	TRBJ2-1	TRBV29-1	TGCAGCATGGGACTAGCCACCCGCAATGAGCAGTTCTTC	CSMGLATRNEQFF
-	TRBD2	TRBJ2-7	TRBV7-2	TGTGCCAGCAGCGCCTCGGGACTAGCGGCCTACGAGCAGTACTTC	CASSASGLAAYEQYF
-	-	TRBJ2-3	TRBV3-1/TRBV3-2	TGTGCCAGCAGCCCCGGTTGGGGGCGCACAGATACGCAGTATTTT	CASSPGWGRTDTQYF
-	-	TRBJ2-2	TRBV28	TGTGCCAGCAAGAGAATGGGGGAGCTGTTTTTT	CASKRMGELFF
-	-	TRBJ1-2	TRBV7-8	TGTGCCAGCAGCTTGGGGACACCATGGAGCTACACCTTC	CASSLGTPWSYTF
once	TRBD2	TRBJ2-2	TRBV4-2	TGTGCCAGCAGCCAACCCGGGACTAGCGGGAACTCCGGGGAGCTGTTTTTT	CASSQPGTSGNSGELFF